Shown below are 2 T cell receptor beta chains from a single sample sequenced in a study of response to subunit inactivated influenza vaccine. One entry per CDR3 protein results from TCRdb running MiXCR on the RT-PCR reads. The sample has about 520,000 distinct CDR3 sequences; 9.5% to 12% are singletons. The sequences come from PBMCs from blood, collected roughly 48 days after vaccination. The receptors shown here come from a man in his fifties who received an inactivated influenza vaccine.

This clonotype was detected ten times or more. The chain has TRBV7-9 and TRBJ2-7, with 8 nucleotides matching TRBD1. Trimming took 5 bases from V and 2 from J; bases not matched to a gene: 5. Germline assignment: CDR1 SEHNR and CDR2 FQNEAQ (reference sequence). The CDR3 has 14 amino acids. In DNA form, the CDR3 reads TGTGCCAGCAGCCCGGGACAGGTACCCTACGAGCAGTACTTC. Amino acid sequence: CASSPGQVPYEQYF. The full variable domain, in which reference TRBV7-9 and TRBJ2-7 provide the parts outside the CDR3, is DTGVSQNPRHKITKRGQNVTFRCDPISEHNRLYWYRQTLGQGPEFLTYFQNEAQLEKSRLLSDRFSAERPKGSFSTLEIQRTEQGDSAMYLCASSPGQVPYEQYFGPGTRLTVT.

This chain uses TRBV2 with TRBJ2-7; 7 positions match TRBD2. V was clipped by 6 bases and J by 0 bases; unmatched bases: 5. Germline CDR1 is SNHLY and CDR2 is FYNNEI. The CDR3 sequence is 14 residues long. The CDR3 protein is CASRGAGSSYEQYF. The DNA for the CDR3 is TGTGCCAGCAGGGGAGCGGGATCCTCCTACGAGCAGTACTTC.